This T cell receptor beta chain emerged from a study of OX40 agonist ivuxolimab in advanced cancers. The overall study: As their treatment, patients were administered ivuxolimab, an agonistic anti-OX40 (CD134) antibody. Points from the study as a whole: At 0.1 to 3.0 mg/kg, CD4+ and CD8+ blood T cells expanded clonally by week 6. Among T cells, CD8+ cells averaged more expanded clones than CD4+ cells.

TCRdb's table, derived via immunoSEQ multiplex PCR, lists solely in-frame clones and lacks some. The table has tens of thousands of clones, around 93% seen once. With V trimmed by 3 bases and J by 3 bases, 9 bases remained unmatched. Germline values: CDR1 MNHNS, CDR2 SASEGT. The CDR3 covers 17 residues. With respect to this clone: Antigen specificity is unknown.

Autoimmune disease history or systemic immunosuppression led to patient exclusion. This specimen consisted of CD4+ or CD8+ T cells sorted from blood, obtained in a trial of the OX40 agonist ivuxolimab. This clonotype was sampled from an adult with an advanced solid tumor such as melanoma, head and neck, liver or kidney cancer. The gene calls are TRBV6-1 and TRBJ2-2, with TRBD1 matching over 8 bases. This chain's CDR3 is CASSEYLDRADTGELFF. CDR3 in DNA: TGTGCCAGCAGTGAGTACTTGGACAGGGCGGACACCGGGGAGCTGTTTTTT.